Listed below are T cell receptor beta chains from one sample, sequenced in a study of CD8 T cells in Susac syndrome. One entry per CDR3 protein, called by TCRdb with MiXCR from the immunoSEQ multiplex PCR reads. This sample carries 100,000 to 150,000 distinct CDR3 sequences, 90% to 95% of them seen once, and the ten largest clones take around 0.078%. The sample taken for sequencing was CD4+ T cells from PBMCs. The receptors here all came from a human donor in good health. Each CDR3 is given with its conserved first and last residue. The order of the fields is CDR3 DNA, CDR3 protein, V gene, J gene, clone size, D gene. D genes are given only for firm matches. Clone size is stated in some rows and not others, as once, few, many or a class when expanded.

TGTGCCAGCATTGACGGGACTAGCGGAAGCACAGATACGCAGTATTTT	CASIDGTSGSTDTQYF	TRBV2	TRBJ2-3	.	TRBD2
TGTGCCAGCTCACCACCAGGGGAATATGGCTACACCTTC	CASSPPGEYGYTF	TRBV18	TRBJ1-2	.	.
TGTGCCAGCAGTGAAAATACCAGCACCTACGAGCAGTACTTC	CASSENTSTYEQYF	TRBV6-1	TRBJ2-7	.	.
TGTGCCAGCAGCTTTTCGTCGGGAGTATACAATGAGCAGTTCTTC	CASSFSSGVYNEQFF	TRBV5-4	TRBJ2-1	.	.
TGTGCCATCAGACGACTCTCTGGTTCGCCCGGGGGGAACACTGAAGCTTTCTTT	CAIRRLSGSPGGNTEAFF	TRBV10-3	TRBJ1-1	.	.
TGTGCCACCAGTGATTCCGTAGCGGGAGGGCCTCGGAATACGCAGTATTTT	CATSDSVAGGPRNTQYF	TRBV24-1	TRBJ2-3	once	TRBD2
TGTGCCAGCAGCACTCGACAGGGTGCGTACGAGCAGTACTTC	CASSTRQGAYEQYF	TRBV5-4	TRBJ2-7	.	TRBD1
TGTGCCAGCAGTGGAGAACGGAGCTCCTACAATGAGCAGTTCTTC	CASSGERSSYNEQFF	TRBV2	TRBJ2-1	once	.
TGTGCCAGCAGCTTAGCAGACGGGACTGCCTACAATGAGCAGTTCTTC	CASSLADGTAYNEQFF	TRBV7-9	TRBJ2-1	.	.
TGCGCCAGCAGTCCCACGGGGGCCAAAAACATTCAGTACTTC	CASSPTGAKNIQYF	TRBV5-1	TRBJ2-4	once	.
TGCAGTGCTAGAGAGGGACAGGGGAACACTGAAGCTTTCTTT	CSAREGQGNTEAFF	TRBV20-1	TRBJ1-1	.	TRBD1
TGTGCCAGCAGCCAAGAGGCGGGCACAGATACGCAGTATTTT	CASSQEAGTDTQYF	TRBV3-1	TRBJ2-3	.	.
TGTGCCAGCAGTTGGGTACAGGGGGTGAAGTACTTC	CASSWVQGVKYF	TRBV7-7	TRBJ2-5	once	TRBD1
TGTGCCATCAGTGGGCCGGGACAGGGAAACACCGGGGAGCTGTTTTTT	CAISGPGQGNTGELFF	TRBV10-3	TRBJ2-2	.	TRBD1
TGCAGTGCGAGGAGCCTACAAGAGACCCAGTACTTC	CSARSLQETQYF	TRBV20-1	TRBJ2-5	.	.
TGCAGTGCTCAGCCTTGGGACGCGCAAGGCTACACCTTC	CSAQPWDAQGYTF	TRBV20-1	TRBJ1-2	once	.
TGCAGCACAAACGGTGGGCCACAAGAGACCCAGTACTTC	CSTNGGPQETQYF	TRBV29-1	TRBJ2-5	.	.
TGTGCCAGCAGCTTAGGAGGGGCTAGCGTGTCCTACGAGCAGTACTTC	CASSLGGASVSYEQYF	TRBV7-2	TRBJ2-7	.	.
TGCGCCAGCAGCGAATATGGACGGGACAGCTCCTACGAGCAGTACTTC	CASSEYGRDSSYEQYF	TRBV5-1	TRBJ2-7	.	TRBD1
TGCGCCAGCAGCCGGGATGCAACTAATGAAAAACTGTTTTTT	CASSRDATNEKLFF	TRBV4-3	TRBJ1-4	few	.